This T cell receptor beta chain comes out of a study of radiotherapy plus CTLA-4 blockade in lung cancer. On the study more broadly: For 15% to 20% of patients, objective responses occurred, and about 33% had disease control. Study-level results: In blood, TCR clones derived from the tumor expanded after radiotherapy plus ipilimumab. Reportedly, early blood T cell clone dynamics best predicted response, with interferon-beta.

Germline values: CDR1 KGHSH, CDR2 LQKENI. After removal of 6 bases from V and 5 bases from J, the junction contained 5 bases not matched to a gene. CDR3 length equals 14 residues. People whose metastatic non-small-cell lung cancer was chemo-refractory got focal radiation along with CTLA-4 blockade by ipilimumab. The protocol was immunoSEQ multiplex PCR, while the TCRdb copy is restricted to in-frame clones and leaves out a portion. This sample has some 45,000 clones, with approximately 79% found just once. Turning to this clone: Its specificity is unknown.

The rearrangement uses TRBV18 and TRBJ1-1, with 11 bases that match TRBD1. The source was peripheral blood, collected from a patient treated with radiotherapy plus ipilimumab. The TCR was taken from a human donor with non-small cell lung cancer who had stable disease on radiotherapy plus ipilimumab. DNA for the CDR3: TGTGCCAGCTCCTCCGGGACAGGGGGGACTGAAGCTTTCTTT. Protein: CASSSGTGGTEAFF.